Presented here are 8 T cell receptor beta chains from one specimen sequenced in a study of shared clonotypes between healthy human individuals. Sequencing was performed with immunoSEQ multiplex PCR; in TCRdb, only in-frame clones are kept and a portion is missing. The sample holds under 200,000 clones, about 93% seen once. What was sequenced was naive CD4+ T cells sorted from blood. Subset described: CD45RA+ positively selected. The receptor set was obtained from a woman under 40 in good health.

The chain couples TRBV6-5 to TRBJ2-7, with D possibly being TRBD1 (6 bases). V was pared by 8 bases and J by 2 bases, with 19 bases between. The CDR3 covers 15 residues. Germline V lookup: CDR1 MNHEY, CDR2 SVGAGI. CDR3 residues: CASGESTGIPYEQYF. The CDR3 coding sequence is TGTGCCAGCGGCGAAAGTACAGGGATTCCCTACGAGCAGTACTTC.

DNA of the CDR3: TGCGCCAGCAGCCCCCCAGGGGGGGACATTCAGTACTTC. Translating it yields CASSPPGGDIQYF. The chain employs TRBV5-1 and TRBJ2-4; D is perhaps TRBD1 or TRBD2 (7 bases each). CDR1 is SGHRS, CDR2 YFSETQ, per germline. The CDR3 covers 13 residues. The V end lost 4 bases, the J end lost 8 bases, and 13 bases lay between the germline ends.

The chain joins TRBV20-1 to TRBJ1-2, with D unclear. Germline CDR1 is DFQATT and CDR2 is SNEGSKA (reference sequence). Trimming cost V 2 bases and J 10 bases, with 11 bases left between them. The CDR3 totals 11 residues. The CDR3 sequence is CSARWVRVYTF. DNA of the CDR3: TGCAGTGCTAGATGGGTCAGAGTCTACACCTTC.

CDR3 coding DNA: TGTGCCAGCTCACCAGGGGGCGGGAAGGACGAGCAGTACTTC. It yields the protein CASSPGGGKDEQYF. The chain uses TRBV18 and TRBJ2-5; the D call may be TRBD1 or TRBD2 (6 bases each). The DNA end lines up better with TRBJ2-7; the J call may be wrong. Germline CDR1 KGHSH, CDR2 LQKENI. This CDR3 comprises 14 residues.

CDR3 amino acids: CASSPRSGTGAREQYF. The CDR3 DNA reads TGTGCCAGCAGCCCGCGATCCGGGACAGGGGCCCGGGAGCAGTACTTC. The chain employs TRBV7-9 and TRBJ2-7, with 10 bases lining up with TRBD1. The ends lost 5 bases at V and 7 bases at J; junction bases unmatched: 14. This CDR3 is 16 amino acids long. Germline lookup yields CDR1 SEHNR and CDR2 FQNEAQ (reference sequence).

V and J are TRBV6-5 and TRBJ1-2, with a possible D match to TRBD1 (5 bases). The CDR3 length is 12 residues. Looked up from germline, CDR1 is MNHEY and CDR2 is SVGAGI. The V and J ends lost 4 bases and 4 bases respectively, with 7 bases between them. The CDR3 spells CASSSGTYGYTF. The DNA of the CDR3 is TGTGCCAGCAGTTCCGGGACCTATGGCTACACCTTC.

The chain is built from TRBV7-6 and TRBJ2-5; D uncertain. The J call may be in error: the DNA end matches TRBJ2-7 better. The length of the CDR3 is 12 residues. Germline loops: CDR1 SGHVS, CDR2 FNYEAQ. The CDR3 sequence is CASSATPYEQYF. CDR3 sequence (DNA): TGTGCCAGCAGCGCTACCCCCTACGAGCAGTACTTC.

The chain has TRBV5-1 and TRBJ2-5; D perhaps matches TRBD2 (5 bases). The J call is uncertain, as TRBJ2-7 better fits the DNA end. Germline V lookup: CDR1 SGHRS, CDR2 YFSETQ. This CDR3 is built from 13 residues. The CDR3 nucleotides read TGCGCCAGCAGCTTCGGGATCTCCGGCGAGCAGTACTTC. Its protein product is CASSFGISGEQYF.